These 27 T cell receptor beta chains came from one sample sequenced in a study of blood T cell repertoires in COVID-19. TCRdb's table, derived via immunoSEQ multiplex PCR, lists solely in-frame clones and lacks some. Of about 250,000 clones listed, roughly nine tenths were seen once; the top ten hold roughly 4%. Sequenced: PBMCs or T cells enriched from blood (not recorded which). The source is a woman younger than 45 with acute COVID-19.

The chain's CDR3 is CASSYPEDSGANVLTF. The CDR3 DNA reads TGTGCCAGCAGTTACCCAGAAGACTCTGGGGCCAACGTCCTGACTTTC. The chain uses TRBV6-2 or TRBV6-3 and TRBJ2-6; D unresolved. V lost 2 bases to trimming and J lost 0 bases, with 8 bases between them. Germline V lookup: CDR1 MNHEY, CDR2 SVGEGT. CDR3 size: 16 residues.

The chain couples TRBV24-1 to TRBJ2-1; D perhaps matches TRBD1 (6 bases). Trimming took 4 bases from V and 1 from J, leaving 10 bases between them. Germline CDR1 KGHDR, CDR2 SFDVKD. This CDR3 comprises 15 residues. CDR3: CATSETGISYNEQFF. CDR3 in DNA: TGTGCCACCAGTGAGACAGGTATTTCCTACAATGAGCAGTTCTTC.

The chain carries TRBV4-3 and TRBJ2-7, with 11 bases fitting TRBD2. The germline V gene has CDR1 LGHNA and CDR2 YSLEER. After removal of 1 base from V and 5 bases from J, the junction contained 7 bases not matched to a gene. This CDR3 spans 16 amino acids. This CDR3 reads CASSQVAGGVRDEQYF. DNA of the CDR3: TGCGCCAGCAGCCAAGTAGCGGGGGGGGTCCGCGACGAGCAGTACTTC.

This clone was counted a single time. The chain combines TRBV6-5 with TRBJ1-1; D possibly corresponds to TRBD1 (6 bases). Per the germline V gene, CDR1 is MNHEY and CDR2 is SVGAGI. The V and J ends lost 5 bases and 1 base respectively, with 8 bases between them. This CDR3 contains 13 residues. The CDR3 is CASSRTENTEAFF. In nucleotides, the CDR3 is TGTGCCAGCAGTCGGACAGAGAACACTGAAGCTTTCTTT.

The rearrangement joins TRBV10-3 to TRBJ2-1; possibly TRBD2 for D (6 bases). Trimming took off 2 bases at V and 7 bases at J, with 15 bases between the two ends. The CDR3 has 15 residues. Germline V gene sequence: CDR1 ENHRY, CDR2 SYGVKD. The CDR3 reads CAISEIRGSRNEQFF. The CDR3 nucleotides read TGTGCCATCAGTGAGATCCGGGGGTCGCGTAATGAGCAGTTCTTC.

The sample holds one count of this clone. The V gene is TRBV6-5, the J gene TRBJ2-7, with D possibly matching TRBD2 (6 bases). V was cut by 4 bases and J by 6 bases, with 22 bases left in between. This CDR3 has 16 residues. CDR1 and CDR2 from the germline V gene are MNHEY and SVGAGI. The CDR3 region is CASSWDAGTGVGEQYF. The CDR3 DNA is TGTGCCAGCAGTTGGGATGCGGGGACGGGAGTTGGCGAGCAGTACTTC.

This chain connects TRBV10-2 to TRBJ1-1, with no clear D. Deletions cut 8 bases from V and 3 bases from J, with 13 bases between. CDR1 is WSHSY and CDR2 is SAAADI in the germline V gene. The CDR3 length is 13 residues. The CDR3 loop is CASAPEYDTEAFF. DNA of the CDR3: TGCGCCAGCGCGCCGGAGTACGACACTGAAGCTTTCTTT.

This chain uses TRBV6-5 with TRBJ2-7; 10 nucleotides line up with TRBD2. This CDR3 comprises 16 residues. Germline-derived CDR1 and CDR2 are MNHEY and SVGAGI. V was clipped by 0 bases and J by 2 bases; unmatched bases: 4. CDR3 protein: CASSYSSSGGTYEQYF. For the CDR3, the DNA is TGTGCCAGCAGTTACTCGTCTAGCGGGGGAACCTACGAGCAGTACTTC.

The CDR3, as DNA: TGTGCCTGGAGTGTCCCCCTCCGCTCGACAGGGCGGAATCAGCCCCAGCATTTT. Amino acids: CAWSVPLRSTGRNQPQHF. The chain joins TRBV30 to TRBJ1-5; 7 positions agree with TRBD1. Trimming took 0 bases from V and 4 from J; bases not matched to a gene: 15. The CDR3 contains 18 residues. From germline, CDR1 is GTSNPN and CDR2 SVGIG (reference sequence).

The chain is built from TRBV4-2 and TRBJ1-1; D unresolved. V lost 0 bases and J lost 8, with 19 bases in between. CDR1 is LGHNA, CDR2 YNFKEQ, per germline. This CDR3 comprises 16 residues. The CDR3 DNA follows: TGTGCCAGCAGCCAAGAGTTGGCTAACAGTCCTTTGGAAGCTTTCTTT. Translated: CASSQELANSPLEAFF.

The chain carries TRBV30 and TRBJ1-1, with D maybe TRBD1 (6 bases). This CDR3 is 14 amino acids long. Per the germline V gene, CDR1 is GTSNPN and CDR2 is SVGIG (reference sequence). Trimming removed 2 bases at V and 1 base at J, with 11 bases between. As DNA, the CDR3 is TGTGCCTGGAGTAAAACGACAGGGAACACTGAAGCTTTCTTT. Translation gives CAWSKTTGNTEAFF.

This clone has only one observation. DNA of the CDR3: TGTGCCAGCAGTGAAACATACTCGAGCGGGGGGGCTCGGGATGAGCAGTTCTTC. This encodes CASSETYSSGGARDEQFF. V usage is TRBV6-1 and J usage is TRBJ2-1; 10 positions agree with TRBD2. The CDR3 is 18 residues long. Germline CDR1 and CDR2: MNHNS and SASEGT. V shed 2 bases, J shed 8 bases, and the junction held 15 bases outside the gene matches.

This clone is a singleton in its sample. The CDR3 DNA follows: TGTGCCAGTAGTATAGGGAAGGGGGCCAGAGGTGAAAAACTGTTTTTT. Residues: CASSIGKGARGEKLFF. The chain joins TRBV19 to TRBJ1-4; TRBD1 matches at 7 bases. Germline CDR1 reads LNHDA; CDR2 reads SQIVND (reference sequence). Germline trimming cut 1 base from V and 7 bases from J; bases unmatched to any gene: 9. The CDR3 contains 16 residues. The entire variable domain, with the rest obtained from reference TRBV19 and TRBJ1-4, is as follows: DGGITQSPKYLFRKEGQNVTLSCEQNLNHDAMYWYRQDPGQGLRLIYYSQIVNDFQKGDIAEGYSVSREKKESFPLTVTSAQKNPTAFYLCASSIGKGARGEKLFFGSGTQLSVL.

The chain carries TRBV15 and TRBJ1-5; unclear D gene. V was cut by 1 base and J by 1 base, with 11 bases left in between. Germline V gene lookup returns CDR1 LNHNV and CDR2 YYDKDF (reference sequence). The CDR3 length is 16 residues. The CDR3 bases are TGTGCCACCAGCAGAGGTCCGGTAGTGAGCAATCAGCCCCAGCATTTT. It is translated as CATSRGPVVSNQPQHF.

The chain links TRBV4-2 to TRBJ1-4; 9 nucleotides align to TRBD1. Germline values: CDR1 LGHNA, CDR2 YNFKEQ. The CDR3 loop spans 15 amino acids. J lost 7 bases, V lost 2 bases, and 5 bases had no gene match. CDR3 loop: CASSQLDRGGEKLFF. CDR3 DNA sequence: TGTGCCAGCAGCCAACTTGACAGGGGGGGTGAAAAACTGTTTTTT.

V gene TRBV19 combines with J gene TRBJ1-5, with D unresolved. The CDR3 totals 15 residues. From germline, CDR1 is LNHDA and CDR2 SQIVND (reference sequence). Trimming cost V 6 bases and J 8 bases, with 20 bases left between them. CDR3 coding DNA: TGTGCCAGTAGCCCGGGAGCGGGGTGGCAAGAGCCCCAGCATTTT. Amino acid sequence: CASSPGAGWQEPQHF.

V gene TRBV25-1 combines with J gene TRBJ2-7, with a possible D match to TRBD1 (6 bases). The CDR3 has 13 amino acids. CDR1 and CDR2 (germline): MGHDK, SYGVNS. V lost 3 bases to trimming and J lost 7 bases, with 13 bases between them. The CDR3 sequence is CASSDYRVGEQYF. The DNA of the CDR3 is TGTGCCAGCAGTGATTACAGGGTAGGGGAGCAGTACTTC.

The rearrangement links TRBV5-6 to TRBJ1-1; D may be TRBD1 (6 bases). The V gene's germline CDR1 is SGHDT and CDR2 YYEEEE. V was cut by 3 bases and J by 10 bases, with 16 bases left in between. The CDR3 runs 13 residues. CDR3 sequence: CASSWGLAEAAFF. The CDR3 DNA is TGTGCCAGCAGCTGGGGGCTCGCCGAGGCAGCTTTCTTT.

The chain couples TRBV3-1 (or the pseudogene TRBV3-2) to TRBJ2-3; TRBD2 agrees at 13 bases. The length of the CDR3 is 16 residues. Germline CDR1 reads LGHDT; CDR2 reads YNNKEL (reference sequence). Germline trimming cut 0 bases from V and 6 bases from J; bases unmatched to any gene: 3. The chain's CDR3 is CASSQDLTSGGDTQYF. The CDR3 bases are TGTGCCAGCAGCCAAGACTTGACTAGCGGGGGGGATACGCAGTATTTT.

The CDR3 protein is CACGDRGDTEAFF. As DNA, the CDR3 is TGTGCCTGTGGGGACAGGGGGGACACTGAAGCTTTCTTT. The gene calls are TRBV30 and TRBJ1-1; TRBD1 matches 11 bases. The CDR3 runs to 13 residues. Germline values: CDR1 GTSNPN, CDR2 SVGIG (reference sequence). V lost 6 bases, J lost 3 bases, and 3 bases stayed unmatched.

The genes are TRBV7-9 and TRBJ1-1; D not certain. V shed 5 bases and J shed 0 bases, with 13 bases lying between them. Germline-derived CDR1 and CDR2 are SEHNR and FQNEAQ (reference sequence). CDR3 length: 15 residues. CDR3 sequence: CASSLKSGLNTEAFF. In DNA, the CDR3 is TGTGCCAGCAGCCTAAAGTCCGGTCTGAACACTGAAGCTTTCTTT. Full variable domain (outside the CDR3, taken from reference TRBV7-9 and TRBJ1-1): DTGVSQNPRHKITKRGQNVTFRCDPISEHNRLYWYRQTLGQGPEFLTYFQNEAQLEKSRLLSDRFSAERPKGSFSTLEIQRTEQGDSAMYLCASSLKSGLNTEAFFGQGTRLTVV.

The V call is TRBV11-3, the J call TRBJ2-5, with a weak D call TRBD1 (6 bases). The V gene lost 1 base and the J gene lost 0 bases, with 9 bases spanning the gap. The germline gives CDR1 SGHNT, CDR2 YENEEA. CDR3 length: 15 residues. CDR3 sequence (DNA): TGTGCCAGCAGCTTAGGGACAGACAACCAAGAGACCCAGTACTTC. Residues: CASSLGTDNQETQYF.

V is TRBV30 and J is TRBJ1-5; D gene uncertain. Per the germline V gene, CDR1 is GTSNPN and CDR2 is SVGIG (reference sequence). CDR3 size: 15 residues. V was shortened by 2 bases and J by 2 bases, with 13 bases between the two germline ends. CDR3 sequence: CAWSTGSIGNQPQHF. The CDR3 DNA follows: TGTGCCTGGAGTACCGGGTCGATTGGCAATCAGCCCCAGCATTTT. The whole variable domain, remainder taken from reference TRBV30 and TRBJ1-5, is SQTIHQWPATLVQPVGSPLSLECTVEGTSNPNLYWYRQAAGRGLQLLFYSVGIGQISSEVPQNLSASRPQDRQFILSSKKLLLSDSGFYLCAWSTGSIGNQPQHFGDGTRLSIL.

V gene TRBV3-1 (or the pseudogene TRBV3-2) combines with J gene TRBJ2-1; TRBD2 matches 12 bases. The germline gives CDR1 LGHDT, CDR2 YNNKEL (reference sequence). After removal of 1 base from V and 0 bases from J, the junction contained 13 bases not matched to a gene. The CDR3 length is 21 residues. DNA of the CDR3: TGTGCCAGCAGCCAAGTAGGGGGGGGACTAGCGGGCCTGAGCTCCTACAATGAGCAGTTCTTC. It is translated as CASSQVGGGLAGLSSYNEQFF.

This chain uses TRBV5-1 with TRBJ1-1, with D possibly being TRBD1 (6 bases). The CDR3 is 15 residues long. Looked up from germline, CDR1 is SGHRS and CDR2 is YFSETQ. V lost 5 bases and J 1 base, leaving 15 bases between the germline ends. The CDR3 region is CASRSTTGENTEAFF. The CDR3 DNA sequence: TGCGCCAGCAGATCCACGACAGGTGAGAACACTGAAGCTTTCTTT.

In nucleotides, the CDR3 is TGTGCCAGCAGCCTTAGAAGACAGGGGGTGGCTGAAGCTTTCTTT. Protein sequence: CASSLRRQGVAEAFF. V usage is TRBV5-6 and J usage is TRBJ1-1; 9 bases match TRBD1. This CDR3 spans 15 amino acids. After removal of 4 bases from V and 6 bases from J, the junction contained 10 bases not matched to a gene. Looked up from germline, CDR1 is SGHDT and CDR2 is YYEEEE.

The V and J genes are TRBV19 and TRBJ1-1; TRBD1 might be the D (6 bases). Germline CDR1 and CDR2: LNHDA and SQIVND (reference sequence). Trimming shortened V by 5 bases and J by 5 bases, and 12 bases separated the two germline ends. This CDR3 comprises 13 residues. In nucleotides, the CDR3 is TGTGCCAGTAGTGGGGGCAGTAGGACTGAAGCTTTCTTT. Its protein is CASSGGSRTEAFF. Variable domain in full (rest from reference TRBV19 and TRBJ1-1): DGGITQSPKYLFRKEGQNVTLSCEQNLNHDAMYWYRQDPGQGLRLIYYSQIVNDFQKGDIAEGYSVSREKKESFPLTVTSAQKNPTAFYLCASSGGSRTEAFFGQGTRLTVV.